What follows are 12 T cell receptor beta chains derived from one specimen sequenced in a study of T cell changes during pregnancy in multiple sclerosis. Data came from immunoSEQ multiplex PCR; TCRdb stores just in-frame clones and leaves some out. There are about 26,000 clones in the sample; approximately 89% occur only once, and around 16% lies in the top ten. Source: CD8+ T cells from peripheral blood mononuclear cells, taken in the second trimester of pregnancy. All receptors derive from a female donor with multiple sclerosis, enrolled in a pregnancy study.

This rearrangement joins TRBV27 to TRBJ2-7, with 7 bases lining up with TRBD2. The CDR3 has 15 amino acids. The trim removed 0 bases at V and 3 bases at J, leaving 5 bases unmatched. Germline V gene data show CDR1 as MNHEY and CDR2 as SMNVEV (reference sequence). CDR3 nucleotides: TGTGCCAGCAGTTTATCGGGGGGGGGTGGCTACGAGCAGTACTTC. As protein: CASSLSGGGGYEQYF.

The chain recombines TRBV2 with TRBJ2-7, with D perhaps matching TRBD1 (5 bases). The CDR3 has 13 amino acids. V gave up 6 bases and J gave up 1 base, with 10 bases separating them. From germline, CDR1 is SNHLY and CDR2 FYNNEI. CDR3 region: CASSADSSYEQYF. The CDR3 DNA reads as TGTGCCAGCAGCGCCGACAGTTCCTACGAGCAGTACTTC.

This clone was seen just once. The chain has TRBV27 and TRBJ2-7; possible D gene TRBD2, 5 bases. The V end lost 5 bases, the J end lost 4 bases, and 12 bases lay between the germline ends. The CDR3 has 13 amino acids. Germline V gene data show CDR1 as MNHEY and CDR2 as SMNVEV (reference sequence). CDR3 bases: TGTGCCAGCAGTAGCGGAGCCGATTACGAGCAGTACTTC. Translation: CASSSGADYEQYF.

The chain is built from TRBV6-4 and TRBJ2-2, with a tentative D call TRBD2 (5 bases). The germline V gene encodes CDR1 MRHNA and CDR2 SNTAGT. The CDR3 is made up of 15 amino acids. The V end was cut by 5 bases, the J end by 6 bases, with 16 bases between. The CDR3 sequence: CASSRNEGWAGELFF. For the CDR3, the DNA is TGTGCCAGCAGTCGTAACGAGGGTTGGGCCGGGGAGCTGTTTTTT.

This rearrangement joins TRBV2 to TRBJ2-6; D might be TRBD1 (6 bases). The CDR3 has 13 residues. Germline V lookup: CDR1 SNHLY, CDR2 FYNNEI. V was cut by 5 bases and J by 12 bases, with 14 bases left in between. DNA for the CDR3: TGTGCCAGCAGTCACGGGACACCCGGCGTCCTGACTTTC. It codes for CASSHGTPGVLTF.

The CDR3 loop is CASSSLGQGEDTQYF. In nucleotides, the CDR3 is TGTGCCAGCAGCTCCTTGGGACAGGGGGAAGATACGCAGTATTTT. This rearrangement joins TRBV7-9 to TRBJ2-3; 11 bases agree with TRBD1. With V trimmed by 4 bases and J by 5 bases, 5 bases remained unmatched. Germline loops: CDR1 SEHNR, CDR2 FQNEAQ (reference sequence). CDR3 length: 15 amino acids.

As DNA, the CDR3 is TGTGCCAGCAGTTTCAGCGGGAGTGATGTTTTCGATGAGCAGTTCTTC. Its protein product is CASSFSGSDVFDEQFF. The chain couples TRBV28 to TRBJ2-1; 8 bases are a match to TRBD2. The CDR3 spans 16 residues. Germline CDR1 reads MDHEN; CDR2 reads SYDVKM. Losses at the gene ends were 3 bases for V and 8 bases for J; bases not matched to a gene: 12.

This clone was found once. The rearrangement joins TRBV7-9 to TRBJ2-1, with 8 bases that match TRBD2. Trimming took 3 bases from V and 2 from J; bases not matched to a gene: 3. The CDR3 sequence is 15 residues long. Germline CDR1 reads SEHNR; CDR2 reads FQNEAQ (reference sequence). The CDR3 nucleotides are TGTGCCAGCAGCTTTCGGGGGGGTACCTACAATGAGCAGTTCTTC. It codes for CASSFRGGTYNEQFF. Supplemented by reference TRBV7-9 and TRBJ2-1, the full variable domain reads DTGVSQNPRHKITKRGQNVTFRCDPISEHNRLYWYRQTLGQGPEFLTYFQNEAQLEKSRLLSDRFSAERPKGSFSTLEIQRTEQGDSAMYLCASSFRGGTYNEQFFGPGTRLTVL.

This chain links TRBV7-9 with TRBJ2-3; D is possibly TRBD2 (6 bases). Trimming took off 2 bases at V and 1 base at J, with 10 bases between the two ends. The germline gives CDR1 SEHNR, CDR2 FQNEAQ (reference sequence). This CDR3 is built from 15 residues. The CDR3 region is CASSLPGSGTDTQYF. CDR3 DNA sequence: TGTGCCAGCAGCTTACCCGGGAGTGGCACAGATACGCAGTATTTT. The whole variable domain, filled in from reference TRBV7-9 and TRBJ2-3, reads DTGVSQNPRHKITKRGQNVTFRCDPISEHNRLYWYRQTLGQGPEFLTYFQNEAQLEKSRLLSDRFSAERPKGSFSTLEIQRTEQGDSAMYLCASSLPGSGTDTQYFGPGTRLTVL.

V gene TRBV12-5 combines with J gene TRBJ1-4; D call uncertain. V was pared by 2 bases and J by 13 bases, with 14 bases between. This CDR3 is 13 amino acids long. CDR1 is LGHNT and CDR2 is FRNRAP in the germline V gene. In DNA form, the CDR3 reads TGTGCTAGTGGTTTGCCCCCGGGAGGGCGACTGTTTTTT. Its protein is CASGLPPGGRLFF.

The CDR3 here is CASSFGGSYEQYF. In DNA form, the CDR3 reads TGTGCCAGCAGTTTTGGAGGGAGCTACGAGCAGTACTTC. V is TRBV27 and J is TRBJ2-7; possible D gene TRBD2, 6 bases. Germline V gives CDR1 MNHEY, CDR2 SMNVEV (reference sequence). The CDR3 is 13 residues long. V lost 3 bases and J 3 bases, leaving 9 bases between the germline ends.

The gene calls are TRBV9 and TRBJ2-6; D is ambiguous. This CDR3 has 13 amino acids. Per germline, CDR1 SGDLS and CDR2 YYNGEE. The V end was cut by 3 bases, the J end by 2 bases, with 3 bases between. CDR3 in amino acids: CASSDTGANVLTF. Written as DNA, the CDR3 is TGTGCCAGCAGCGATACTGGGGCCAACGTCCTGACTTTC.